The 21 T cell receptor beta chains below were found in one sample sequenced in a study of CD8 T cells in Susac syndrome. Random hexamers were used to reverse transcribe an amount of roughly 0.5 to 1 ug RNA. One entry per CDR3 protein results from TCRdb running MiXCR on the immunoSEQ multiplex PCR reads. Here the sample spans some 100,000 distinct CDR3 sequences, just under 95% being singletons. Sequenced sample: CD8+ T cells from PBMCs. The receptors come from a human donor in good health.

The gene calls are TRBV29-1 and TRBJ2-3; 8 positions match TRBD1. This CDR3 comprises 14 residues. Germline CDR1 and CDR2: SQVTM and ANQGSEA. V shed 6 bases and J 0 bases; nucleotides not matched to a gene: 5. CDR3 bases: TGCAGCGTCGACAGGACAGGGAGCACAGATACGCAGTATTTT. Amino acid sequence: CSVDRTGSTDTQYF.

V usage is TRBV6-2 or TRBV6-3 and J usage is TRBJ2-5, with 7 bases matching TRBD2. This CDR3 region has 16 residues. The V segment lost 5 bases and the J segment 0 bases; nucleotides outside the gene matches: 9. Per germline, CDR1 MNHEY and CDR2 SVGEGT. The chain's CDR3 is CASSTLAADYQETQYF. The DNA of the CDR3 is TGTGCCAGCAGTACCCTAGCGGCTGATTACCAAGAGACCCAGTACTTC.

Here the CDR3 DNA reads TGCGCCAGCAGCCCCACGGGACTCCTTTCCTACGAGCAGTACTTC. It encodes CASSPTGLLSYEQYF. The V gene is TRBV5-1, the J gene TRBJ2-7, with D possibly TRBD2 on 6 matching bases. Per the germline V gene, CDR1 is SGHRS and CDR2 is YFSETQ. The V end lost 4 bases, the J end lost 1 base, and 15 bases lay between the germline ends. The length of the CDR3 is 15 residues.

This clonotype was seen a handful of times. V is TRBV5-6 and J is TRBJ2-5; D is uncertain. Germline values: CDR1 SGHDT, CDR2 YYEEEE. The CDR3 spans 13 residues. V dropped 4 bases and J dropped 4 bases, with 11 bases sitting between them. CDR3 in amino acids: CASSPPGGETQYF. The CDR3 bases are TGTGCCAGCAGCCCTCCCGGCGGAGAGACCCAGTACTTC. Full variable domain (remainder filled in from reference TRBV5-6 and TRBJ2-5): DAGVTQSPTHLIKTRGQQVTLRCSPKSGHDTVSWYQQALGQGPQFIFQYYEEEERQRGNFPDRFSGHQFPNYSSELNVNALLLGDSALYLCASSPPGGETQYFGPGTRLLVL.

This clonotype was counted a single time. The chain couples TRBV5-6 to TRBJ2-2; D is possibly TRBD2 (5 bases). Germline V gene data show CDR1 as SGHDT and CDR2 as YYEEEE. V dropped 3 bases and J dropped 3 bases, with 15 bases sitting between them. CDR3 length: 16 amino acids. CDR3 sequence reads: CASSSQGGPYTGELFF. The CDR3 bases are TGTGCCAGCAGCTCTCAAGGCGGGCCGTACACCGGGGAGCTGTTTTTT.

V gene TRBV4-1 combines with J gene TRBJ1-2, with D perhaps TRBD1 (5 bases). V was pared by 3 bases and J by 4 bases, with 15 bases between. The germline CDR1 and CDR2 sequences are MGHRA and YSYEKL. This CDR3 has 15 residues. The CDR3 coding sequence is TGCGCCAGCAGCCAGGATGATCGGGACGGCTATGGCTACACCTTC. Residues: CASSQDDRDGYGYTF.

Here the CDR3 reads CASSQTDVNEKLFF. DNA for the CDR3: TGTGCCAGCAGCCAGACAGACGTAAATGAAAAACTGTTTTTT. The chain carries TRBV5-5 and TRBJ1-4; D is possibly TRBD1 (5 bases). V was clipped by 4 bases and J by 5 bases, with 12 bases between them. Looked up from germline, CDR1 is SGHKS and CDR2 is YYEKEE (reference sequence). The CDR3 is 14 amino acids.

The rearrangement links TRBV20-1 to TRBJ2-1, with TRBD1 matching 11 bases. The CDR3 covers 14 residues. Germline CDR1 and CDR2: DFQATT and SNEGSKA (reference sequence). V shed 2 bases, J shed 9 bases, and the junction held 6 bases outside the gene matches. CDR3 residues: CSARLDRGRSEQFF. In DNA form, the CDR3 reads TGCAGTGCTAGACTGGACAGGGGGCGATCTGAGCAGTTCTTC.

The chain couples TRBV18 to TRBJ2-5; TRBD1 aligns across 10 bases. CDR1 is KGHSH and CDR2 is LQKENI in the germline V gene. The CDR3 covers 15 residues. Trimming removed 4 bases from V and 2 bases from J; junction bases left unmatched: 4. CDR3 sequence: CASSQGQGTQETQYF. CDR3 nucleotides: TGTGCCAGCTCACAGGGACAGGGGACGCAAGAGACCCAGTACTTC.

The V gene is TRBV27, the J gene TRBJ2-5; tentative D call: TRBD2 (5 bases). Between the trimmed V and J ends, which lost 3 bases and 1 base, there was a span of 15 bases. Germline values: CDR1 MNHEY, CDR2 SMNVEV (reference sequence). The CDR3 covers 16 residues. CDR3 coding DNA: TGTGCCAGCAGTTTGAAGGGAGCGAGAAGCCAAGAGACCCAGTACTTC. As protein: CASSLKGARSQETQYF.

The CDR3 is CASSYDTRVEQYF. For the CDR3, the DNA is TGTGCCAGCAGTTACGACACGAGGGTCGAGCAGTACTTC. The chain employs TRBV5-6 and TRBJ2-7, with a tentative D call TRBD2 (5 bases). Trimming removed 5 bases at V and 6 bases at J, with 15 bases between. Looked up from germline, CDR1 is SGHDT and CDR2 is YYEEEE. The CDR3 covers 13 residues. The variable domain in full, completed from reference TRBV5-6 and TRBJ2-7, reads DAGVTQSPTHLIKTRGQQVTLRCSPKSGHDTVSWYQQALGQGPQFIFQYYEEEERQRGNFPDRFSGHQFPNYSSELNVNALLLGDSALYLCASSYDTRVEQYFGPGTRLTVT.

V and J are TRBV7-2 and TRBJ1-1; 9 bases agree with TRBD1. There are 19 residues in the CDR3. Germline CDR1 SGHTA, CDR2 FQGNSA. Trimming at V came to 5 bases and at J to 1 base, leaving 17 bases not matched to a gene. The chain's CDR3 is CASSPTVPGQGSANTEAFF. In DNA, the CDR3 is TGTGCCAGCAGCCCGACAGTCCCGGGACAGGGATCGGCGAACACTGAAGCTTTCTTT. Full variable domain (remainder filled in from reference TRBV7-2 and TRBJ1-1): GAGVSQSPSNKVTEKGKDVELRCDPISGHTALYWYRQSLGQGLEFLIYFQGNSAPDKSGLPSDRFSAERTGGSVSTLTIQRTQQEDSAVYLCASSPTVPGQGSANTEAFFGQGTRLTVV.

CDR3 in DNA: TGTGCCAGCACCGGGACAGGGAGAGACTATGGCTACACCTTC. This translates into CASTGTGRDYGYTF. The chain employs TRBV6-5 and TRBJ1-2; 9 bases fit TRBD1. The J segment lost 3 bases and the V segment lost 7 bases, leaving 6 bases of the junction unmatched. The CDR3 has 14 residues. Per germline, CDR1 MNHEY and CDR2 SVGAGI.

This clonotype was seen only once. V usage is TRBV25-1 and J usage is TRBJ1-2; D not certain. The CDR3 loop spans 15 amino acids. V was shortened by 1 base and J by 4 bases, with 13 bases between the two germline ends. From germline, CDR1 is MGHDK and CDR2 SYGVNS. This CDR3 reads CASSESYRAVYGYTF. Here the CDR3 DNA reads TGTGCCAGCAGTGAATCTTATAGGGCAGTCTATGGCTACACCTTC.

The J gene is TRBJ2-7, the V gene TRBV9, with D unresolved. The CDR3 is made up of 12 amino acids. Between the trimmed V and J ends, which lost 5 bases and 6 bases, there was a span of 12 bases. Per the germline V gene, CDR1 is SGDLS and CDR2 is YYNGEE. For the CDR3, the DNA is TGTGCCAGCAGTGCCCCCTACGGCGAGCAGTACTTC. It codes for CASSAPYGEQYF.

V gene TRBV20-1 combines with J gene TRBJ1-1, with D unresolved. Germline values: CDR1 DFQATT, CDR2 SNEGSKA (reference sequence). V shed 0 bases and J shed 4 bases, with 12 bases lying between them. CDR3 length: 14 residues. The CDR3 spells CSARDLRTPTEAFF. CDR3 in DNA: TGCAGTGCTAGAGATCTTAGGACTCCCACTGAAGCTTTCTTT.

The chain uses TRBV7-2 and TRBJ1-2; perhaps TRBD1 as D (6 bases). V lost 5 bases and J lost 3, with 13 bases in between. The CDR3 runs to 14 residues. From germline, CDR1 is SGHTA and CDR2 FQGNSA. The CDR3 spells CASSTPGDYYGYTF. As DNA, the CDR3 is TGTGCCAGCAGCACCCCAGGGGACTACTATGGCTACACCTTC.

This clonotype occurred once. The V gene is TRBV19, the J gene TRBJ2-3; TRBD2 aligns across 8 bases. The CDR3 covers 15 residues. V dropped 7 bases and J dropped 9; count of bases not matched to a gene: 15. Germline V gene data show CDR1 as LNHDA and CDR2 as SQIVND (reference sequence). CDR3 loop: CASTSLREARSTQYF. DNA of the CDR3: TGTGCCAGTACCTCGTTGCGGGAGGCCCGTTCGACGCAGTATTTT.

The chain combines TRBV5-1 with TRBJ2-7; maybe TRBD1 (6 bases). Per the germline V gene, CDR1 is SGHRS and CDR2 is YFSETQ. Trimming shortened V by 2 bases and J by 1 base, and 13 bases separated the two germline ends. This CDR3 region has 15 residues. CDR3 sequence: CASSLWSQGSYEQYF. The CDR3 DNA reads as TGCGCCAGCAGCTTATGGAGCCAGGGGTCCTACGAGCAGTACTTC.

This sequence joins TRBV24-1 and TRBJ2-1, with 11 nucleotides matching TRBD2. The CDR3 runs to 13 residues. The J segment lost 7 bases and the V segment lost 7 bases, leaving 2 bases of the junction unmatched. The germline CDR1 and CDR2 sequences are KGHDR and SFDVKD. The CDR3 coding sequence is TGTGCCACCAGGGCTAGCGGGGGGAATGAGCAGTTCTTC. This encodes CATRASGGNEQFF.

V is TRBV5-1 and J is TRBJ2-1, with 10 bases that match TRBD2. J gave up 3 bases and V 3 bases, and 3 bases lay outside the gene matches. The CDR3 is 15 residues long. Germline assignment: CDR1 SGHRS and CDR2 YFSETQ. This CDR3 is CASSSLAGDYNEQFF. CDR3 DNA sequence: TGCGCCAGCAGCTCCCTAGCGGGGGACTACAATGAGCAGTTCTTC.